Listed below are T cell receptor beta chains from one sample, sequenced in a study of shared clonotypes between healthy human individuals. Sequencing used immunoSEQ multiplex PCR; TCRdb keeps in-frame clones, though not all of them. The repertoire has over 2,000,000 clones, 93% of them found once; the top ten carry under 2%. Sequenced material: naive CD8+ T cells from PBMCs. Source of these receptors: a man aged 18-30 years in good health. Some clones in this sample may be carry-over from other donors' samples. The CDR3 runs from the conserved cysteine through the conserved F or W. D genes are given only for firm matches. The listing skips clone size in some rows; elsewhere it reads once, few, many or a size class.

TRBV28	TRBD2	NA	TRBJ2-7	TGTGCCAGCAGTTTGGTTCGCGGGAGGCAGACCTACGAGCAGTACTTC	CASSLVRGRQTYEQYF
TRBV21-1	NA	NA	TRBJ2-7	TGTGCCAGCAATTGCCGGCAGGGGGCGCGCTACGAGCAGTACTTC	CASNCRQGARYEQYF
TRBV11-2	NA	NA	TRBJ2-7	TGTGCCAGCAGCTTAGCCGGGGCTGGCTACGAGCAGTACTTC	CASSLAGAGYEQYF
TRBV6-6	NA	NA	TRBJ2-1	TGTGCCAGCAGCAAGGGGTTGGGGAATGAGCAGTTCTTC	CASSKGLGNEQFF
TRBV4-1	NA	NA	TRBJ1-2	TGCGCCAGCAGCCAACCGCCGTTACCTCACTATGGCTACACCTTC	CASSQPPLPHYGYTF
TRBV4-3	TRBD2	NA	TRBJ2-2	TGCGCCAGCAGCGAAGGACTAGCCGGGGAGCTGTTTTTT	CASSEGLAGELFF
TRBV2	NA	once	TRBJ1-1	TGTGCCAGCAGTGACGGTTTGGCTGAAGCTTTCTTT	CASSDGLAEAFF
TRBV18	NA	once	TRBJ1-2	TGTGCCAGCTCACCGGACATCGGTGCAGGAACTACTAACTATGGCTACACCTTC	CASSPDIGAGTTNYGYTF
TRBV5-1	NA	once	TRBJ2-7	TGCGCCAGCAGCTTGTGGGTTTCGGACGAGCAGTACTTC	CASSLWVSDEQYF
TRBV6-5	TRBD1	NA	TRBJ1-5	TGTGCCAGCAGGGACCGGACAGGGCGCAATCAGCCCCAGCATTTT	CASRDRTGRNQPQHF
TRBV28	TRBD1	NA	TRBJ2-7	TGTGCCAGCAGTTTAAGGGGGACAGATGAGCAGTACTTC	CASSLRGTDEQYF
TRBV5-4	TRBD1	NA	TRBJ1-3	TGTGCCAGCAGCTCCCTGACAGGGGGGGGCTCTGGAAACACCATATATTTT	CASSSLTGGGSGNTIYF
TRBV5-1	TRBD2	NA	TRBJ2-7	TGCGCCAGCAGCTTGGATCTAGCGGGGTACTACGAGCAGTACTTC	CASSLDLAGYYEQYF
TRBV19	TRBD1	NA	TRBJ2-7	TGTGCCAGTAGTCCGACAGGGGTAGAGCAGTACTTC	CASSPTGVEQYF
TRBV27	TRBD2	NA	TRBJ2-2	TGTGCCAGCACCGACCAGTGGGGAGCTAGCGGGAGAGTAATCACCGGGGAGCTGTTTTTT	CASTDQWGASGRVITGELFF
TRBV30	NA	once	TRBJ2-7	TGTGCCTGGAGCCACGGAGCATTTGGACGCTACGAGCAGTACTTC	CAWSHGAFGRYEQYF
TRBV9	TRBD1	NA	TRBJ2-7	TGTGCCAGCAGCTCTACTCCCGGGACAGCCTACGAGCAGTACTTC	CASSSTPGTAYEQYF
TRBV7-3	NA	NA	TRBJ2-3	TGTGCCAGCAGCTTAAATCCCCGGAGGGAGGCAGATACGCAGTATTTT	CASSLNPRREADTQYF
TRBV9	TRBD2	NA	TRBJ2-1	TGTGCCAGCAGCGTTCCTAGCGGGGCATACAATGAGCAGTTCTTC	CASSVPSGAYNEQFF
TRBV6-1	NA	NA	TRBJ1-2	TGTGCCAGCAGTGAAGGGTTTAACTATGGCTACACCTTC	CASSEGFNYGYTF
TRBV27	NA	NA	TRBJ1-5	TGTGCCAGCAGTTTAGGACAGACAGACAATCAGCCCCAGCATTTT	CASSLGQTDNQPQHF